The source of this T cell receptor beta chain is a study of cytomegalovirus exposure and HLA in healthy donors. The donors were part of the validation cohort, which consisted of approximately 110 subjects and was separate from the first cohort of under 750 subjects. V shed 8 bases and J 2 bases; nucleotides not matched to a gene: 10. The V gene's germline CDR1 is MNHEY and CDR2 SVGAGI. The CDR3 runs to 15 residues. Libraries were prepared by immunoSEQ multiplex PCR; TCRdb keeps only in-frame clonotypes and omits some of them. The table shows about 360,000 clones, with roughly 89% occurring only once. General study points: The study recorded some 160 TCR beta chains that were cytomegalovirus-associated. As was reported, the classifier diagnosed cytomegalovirus status with high specificity and sensitivity. Confirmation in vitro established that a few CMV-associated chains were specific for CMV antigens.

With respect to this clone: Its target is not known.

This chain connects TRBV6-5 to TRBJ2-7, with 9 bases matching TRBD2. This TCR was sampled from a woman between 18 and 29 years old in good health and CMV-seronegative. Sample: PBMCs. The CDR3 loop is CASRALAGLTYEQYF. CDR3 nucleotide sequence: TGTGCCAGCCGTGCACTAGCGGGTCTTACCTACGAGCAGTACTTC.